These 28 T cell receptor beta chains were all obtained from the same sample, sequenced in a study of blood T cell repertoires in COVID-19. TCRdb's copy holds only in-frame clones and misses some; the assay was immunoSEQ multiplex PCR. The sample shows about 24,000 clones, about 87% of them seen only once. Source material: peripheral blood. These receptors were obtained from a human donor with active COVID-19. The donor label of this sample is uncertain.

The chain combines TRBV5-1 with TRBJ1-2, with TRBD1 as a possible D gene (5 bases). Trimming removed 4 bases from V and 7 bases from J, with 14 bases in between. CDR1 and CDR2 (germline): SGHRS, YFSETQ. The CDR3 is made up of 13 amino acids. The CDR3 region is CASSVGHMGGYTF. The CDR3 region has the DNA TGCGCCAGCAGCGTCGGACATATGGGTGGCTACACCTTC.

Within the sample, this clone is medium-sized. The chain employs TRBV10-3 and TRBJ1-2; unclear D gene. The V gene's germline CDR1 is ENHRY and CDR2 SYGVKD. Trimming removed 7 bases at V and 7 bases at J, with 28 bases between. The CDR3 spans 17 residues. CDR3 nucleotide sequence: TGTGCCATCACACCTTATGCGGGGATTTCAGCCCCCGGTGGCTACACCTTC. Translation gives CAITPYAGISAPGGYTF.

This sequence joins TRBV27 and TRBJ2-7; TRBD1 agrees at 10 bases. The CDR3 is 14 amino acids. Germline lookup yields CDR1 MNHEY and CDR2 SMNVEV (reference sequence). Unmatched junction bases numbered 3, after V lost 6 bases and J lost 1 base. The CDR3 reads CASSGTGDSYEQYF. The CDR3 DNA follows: TGTGCCAGCAGCGGGACAGGGGATTCCTACGAGCAGTACTTC.

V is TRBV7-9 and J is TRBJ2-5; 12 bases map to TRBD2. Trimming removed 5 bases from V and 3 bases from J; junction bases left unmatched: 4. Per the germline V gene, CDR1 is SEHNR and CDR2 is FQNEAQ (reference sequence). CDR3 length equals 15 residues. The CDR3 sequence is CASSRRLAGEETQYF. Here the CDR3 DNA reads TGTGCCAGCAGCCGCCGACTAGCGGGAGAAGAGACCCAGTACTTC.

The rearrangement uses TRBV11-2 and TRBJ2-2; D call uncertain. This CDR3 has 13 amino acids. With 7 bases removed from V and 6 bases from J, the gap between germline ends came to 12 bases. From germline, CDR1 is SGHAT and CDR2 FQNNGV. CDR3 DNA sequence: TGTGCCAGCACCCAGGCGCTGGCCGGGGAGCTGTTTTTT. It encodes CASTQALAGELFF.

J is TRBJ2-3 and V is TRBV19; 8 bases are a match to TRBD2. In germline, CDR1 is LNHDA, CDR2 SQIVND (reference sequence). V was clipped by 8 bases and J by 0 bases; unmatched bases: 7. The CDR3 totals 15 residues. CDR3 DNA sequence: TGTGCCAGTTCCTCTAGCGGGTTAAGCACAGATACGCAGTATTTT. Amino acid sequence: CASSSSGLSTDTQYF.

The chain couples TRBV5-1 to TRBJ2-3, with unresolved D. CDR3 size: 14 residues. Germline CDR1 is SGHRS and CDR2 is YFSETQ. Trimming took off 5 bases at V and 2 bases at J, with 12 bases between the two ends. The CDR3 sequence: CASSVLEDTDTQYF. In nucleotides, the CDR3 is TGCGCCAGCAGTGTCTTAGAGGACACAGATACGCAGTATTTT. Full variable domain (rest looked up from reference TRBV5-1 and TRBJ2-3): KAGVTQTPRYLIKTRGQQVTLSCSPISGHRSVSWYQQTPGQGLQFLFEYFSETQRNKGNFPGRFSGRQFSNSRSEMNVSTLELGDSALYLCASSVLEDTDTQYFGPGTRLTVL.

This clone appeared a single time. The CDR3 region is CASNEGGYYYEQYF. CDR3 sequence (DNA): TGTGCCAGCAACGAGGGGGGGTACTACTACGAGCAGTACTTC. V usage is TRBV7-8 and J usage is TRBJ2-7, with a possible D match to TRBD2 (7 bases). V dropped 7 bases and J dropped 3 bases, with 16 bases sitting between them. The CDR3 has 14 amino acids. Germline assignment: CDR1 SGHVS and CDR2 FQNEAQ. The whole variable domain, remainder taken from reference TRBV7-8 and TRBJ2-7, is GAGVSQSPRYKVAKRGQDVALRCDPISGHVSLFWYQQALGQGPEFLTYFQNEAQLDKSGLPSDRFFAERPEGSVSTLKIQRTQQEDSAVYLCASNEGGYYYEQYFGPGTRLTVT.

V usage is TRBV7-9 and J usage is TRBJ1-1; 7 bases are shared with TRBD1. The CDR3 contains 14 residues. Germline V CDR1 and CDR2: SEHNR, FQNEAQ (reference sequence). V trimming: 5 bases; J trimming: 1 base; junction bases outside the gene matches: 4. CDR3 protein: CASSPRQGNTEAFF. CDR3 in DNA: TGTGCCAGCAGCCCACGACAGGGGAACACTGAAGCTTTCTTT.

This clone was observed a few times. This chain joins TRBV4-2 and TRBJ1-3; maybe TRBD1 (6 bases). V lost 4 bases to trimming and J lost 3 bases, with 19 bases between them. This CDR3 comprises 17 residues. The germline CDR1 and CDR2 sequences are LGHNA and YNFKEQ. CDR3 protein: CASSREGGGLVGNTIYF. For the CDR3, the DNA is TGTGCCAGCAGCCGAGAAGGCGGGGGCTTGGTTGGAAACACCATATATTTT.

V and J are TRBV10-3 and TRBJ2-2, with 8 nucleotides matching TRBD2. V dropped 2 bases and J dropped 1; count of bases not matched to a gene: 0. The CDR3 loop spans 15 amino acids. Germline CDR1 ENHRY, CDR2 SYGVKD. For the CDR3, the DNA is TGTGCCATCAGTGAGGCGGGGGGGAACACCGGGGAGCTGTTTTTT. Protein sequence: CAISEAGGNTGELFF.

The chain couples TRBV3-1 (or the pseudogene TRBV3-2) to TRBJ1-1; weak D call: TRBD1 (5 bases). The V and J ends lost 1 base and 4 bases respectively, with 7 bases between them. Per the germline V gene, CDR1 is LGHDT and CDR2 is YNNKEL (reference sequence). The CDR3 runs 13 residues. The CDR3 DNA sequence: TGTGCCAGCAGCCAAGGGGGCCTCACTGAAGCTTTCTTT. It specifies CASSQGGLTEAFF.

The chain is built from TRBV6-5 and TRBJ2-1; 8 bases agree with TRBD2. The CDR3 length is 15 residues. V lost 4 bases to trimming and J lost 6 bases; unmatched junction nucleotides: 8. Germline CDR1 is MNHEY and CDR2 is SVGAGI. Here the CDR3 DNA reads TGTGCCAGCAGTTTCCCGGGACTAGGGACCAATGAGCAGTTCTTC. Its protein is CASSFPGLGTNEQFF.

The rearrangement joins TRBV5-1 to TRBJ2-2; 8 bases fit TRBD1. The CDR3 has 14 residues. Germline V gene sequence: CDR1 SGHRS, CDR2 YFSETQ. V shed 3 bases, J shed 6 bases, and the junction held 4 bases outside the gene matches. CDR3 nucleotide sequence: TGCGCCAGCAGCTGGGGACAGGTTTCCGGGGAGCTGTTTTTT. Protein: CASSWGQVSGELFF.

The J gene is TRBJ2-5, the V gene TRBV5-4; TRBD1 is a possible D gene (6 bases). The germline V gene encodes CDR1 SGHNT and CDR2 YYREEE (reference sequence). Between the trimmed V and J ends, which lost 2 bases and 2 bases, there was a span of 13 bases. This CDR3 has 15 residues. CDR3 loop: CASSLQGTSQETQYF. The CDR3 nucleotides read TGTGCCAGCAGCTTACAAGGGACATCACAAGAGACCCAGTACTTC.

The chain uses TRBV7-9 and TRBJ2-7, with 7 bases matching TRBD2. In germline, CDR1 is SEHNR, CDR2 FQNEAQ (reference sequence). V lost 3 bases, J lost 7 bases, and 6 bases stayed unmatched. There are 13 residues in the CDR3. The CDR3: CASSFGGSREQYF. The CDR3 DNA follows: TGTGCCAGCAGCTTCGGGGGGTCTCGTGAGCAGTACTTC.

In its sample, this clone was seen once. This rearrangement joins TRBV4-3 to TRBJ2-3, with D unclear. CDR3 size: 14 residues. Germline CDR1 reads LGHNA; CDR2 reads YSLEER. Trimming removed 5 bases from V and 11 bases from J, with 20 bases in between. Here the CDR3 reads CASSNEEAQMGQYF. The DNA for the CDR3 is TGCGCCAGCAGCAATGAGGAAGCTCAGATGGGGCAGTATTTT.

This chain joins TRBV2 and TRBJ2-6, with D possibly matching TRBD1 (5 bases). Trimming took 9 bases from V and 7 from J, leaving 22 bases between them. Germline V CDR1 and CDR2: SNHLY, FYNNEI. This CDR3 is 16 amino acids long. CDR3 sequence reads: CASRAISGANANVLTF. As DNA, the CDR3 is TGTGCCAGTCGGGCCATCTCTGGGGCCAACGCCAACGTCCTGACTTTC. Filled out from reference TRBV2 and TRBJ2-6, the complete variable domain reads EPEVTQTPSHQVTQMGQEVILRCVPISNHLYFYWYRQILGQKVEFLVSFYNNEISEKSEIFDDQFSVERPDGSNFTLKIRSTKLEDSAMYFCASRAISGANANVLTFGAGSRLTVL.

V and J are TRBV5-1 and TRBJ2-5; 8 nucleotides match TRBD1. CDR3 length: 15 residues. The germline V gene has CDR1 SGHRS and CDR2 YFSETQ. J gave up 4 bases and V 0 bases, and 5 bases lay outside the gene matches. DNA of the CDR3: TGCGCCAGCAGCTTGGAGGACAGGGCTATAGAGACCCAGTACTTC. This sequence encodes CASSLEDRAIETQYF.

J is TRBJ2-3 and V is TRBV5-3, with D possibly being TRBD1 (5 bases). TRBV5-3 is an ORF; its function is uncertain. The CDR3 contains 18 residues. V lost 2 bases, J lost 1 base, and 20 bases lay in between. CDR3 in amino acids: CARSFGARRVERTDTQYF. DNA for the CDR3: TGTGCCAGAAGCTTTGGGGCCCGCAGGGTTGAGCGCACAGATACGCAGTATTTT.

CDR3 nucleotides: TGTGCCAGCAGCCTCAGGGGGGCAGAGACCCAGTACTTC. This translates into CASSLRGAETQYF. The chain combines TRBV3-1 (or the pseudogene TRBV3-2) with TRBJ2-5; TRBD1 might be the D (7 bases). The V gene lost 4 bases and the J gene lost 4 bases, with 10 bases spanning the gap. Germline lookup yields CDR1 LGHDT and CDR2 YNNKEL (reference sequence). The CDR3 length is 13 residues.

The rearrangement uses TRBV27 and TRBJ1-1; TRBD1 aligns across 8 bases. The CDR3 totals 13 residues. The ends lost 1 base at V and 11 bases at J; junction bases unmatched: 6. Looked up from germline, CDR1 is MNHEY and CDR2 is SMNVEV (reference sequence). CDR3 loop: CASSLFGQGSAFF. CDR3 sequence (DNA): TGTGCCAGCAGTTTATTTGGACAGGGTTCGGCTTTCTTT.

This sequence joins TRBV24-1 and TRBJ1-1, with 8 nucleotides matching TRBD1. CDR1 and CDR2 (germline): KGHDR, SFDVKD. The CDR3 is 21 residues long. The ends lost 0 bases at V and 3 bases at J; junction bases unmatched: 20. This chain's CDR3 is CATSDLHWVGAIYRGDTEAFF. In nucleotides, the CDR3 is TGTGCCACCAGTGATTTGCATTGGGTCGGGGCTATTTACAGGGGGGACACTGAAGCTTTCTTT.

In nucleotides, the CDR3 is TGTGCCAGCAGTCCCCGGAGGGCTAGCGGGATTGCCGAGCAGTACTTC. This encodes CASSPRRASGIAEQYF. V gene TRBV28 combines with J gene TRBJ2-7, with 9 nucleotides matching TRBD2. CDR3 size: 16 residues. The trim removed 5 bases at V and 6 bases at J, leaving 14 bases unmatched. The V gene's germline CDR1 is MDHEN and CDR2 SYDVKM.

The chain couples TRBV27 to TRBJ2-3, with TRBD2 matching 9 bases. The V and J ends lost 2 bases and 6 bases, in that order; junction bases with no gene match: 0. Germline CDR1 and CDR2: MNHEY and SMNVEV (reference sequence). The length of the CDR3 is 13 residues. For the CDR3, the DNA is TGTGCCAGCAGTTTACTAGCGGGGGATACGCAGTATTTT. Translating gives CASSLLAGDTQYF.

The CDR3 nucleotides read TGTGCCAGCAGCGCCCAGGAAAAACAGACCCAGTACTTC. Its protein product is CASSAQEKQTQYF. The chain couples TRBV7-9 to TRBJ2-5, with no clear D. Per germline, CDR1 SEHNR and CDR2 FQNEAQ (reference sequence). This CDR3 has 13 residues. V dropped 5 bases and J dropped 6 bases, with 13 bases sitting between them.

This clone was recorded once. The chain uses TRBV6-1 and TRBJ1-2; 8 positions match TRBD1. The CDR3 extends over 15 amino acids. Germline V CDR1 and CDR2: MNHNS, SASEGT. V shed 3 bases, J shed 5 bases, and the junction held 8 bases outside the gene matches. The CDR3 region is CASSDEGQGAYGYTF. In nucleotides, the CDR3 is TGTGCCAGCAGTGATGAGGGGCAGGGGGCTTATGGCTACACCTTC.

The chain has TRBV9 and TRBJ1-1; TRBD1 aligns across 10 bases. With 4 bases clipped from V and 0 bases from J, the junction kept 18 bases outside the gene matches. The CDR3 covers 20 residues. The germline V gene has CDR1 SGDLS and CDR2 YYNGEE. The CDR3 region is CASSLRGTGATTILNTEAFF. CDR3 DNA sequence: TGTGCCAGCAGCCTAAGGGGGACAGGGGCGACCACCATCTTGAACACTGAAGCTTTCTTT.